This T cell receptor beta chain was profiled in a study of CD8 T cells in Susac syndrome. General study findings and limits: It was acknowledged by the study that relatively few individuals were included in its TCR sequencing and HLA analysis.

Sequencing of TCR beta was undertaken in CD8+ and CD4+ T cells derived from blood. The CD8+ and CD4+ T cells were negatively isolated, with the TEMRA cells enriched by FACS. RNA in amounts of about 0.45 to 1 ug was reverse transcribed with random hexamers. Multiplex PCR with immunoSEQ amplified the TCR beta CDR3 across 54 Vbeta and 13 Jbeta. TCRdb passed the immunoSEQ multiplex PCR reads through MiXCR, listing each CDR3 protein once. The sample shows fewer than 350,000 distinct CDR3 sequences, around 90% of them seen only once. Germline V lookup: CDR1 LNHDA, CDR2 SQIVND (reference sequence). The CDR3 extends over 15 amino acids. Trimming pared 2 bases from V and 3 bases from J, leaving 13 bases between. As concerns this clonotype: Its cognate antigen is unknown.

Sequenced sample: CD4+ T cells from PBMCs. The clonotype was recovered from a human donor with multiple sclerosis. The chain is built from TRBV19 and TRBJ1-2; D may be TRBD1 (5 bases). This chain's CDR3 is CASSIQGTRDYGYTF. CDR3 DNA sequence: TGTGCCAGTAGTATACAGGGTACGCGGGACTATGGCTACACCTTC.